This TCR beta chain was recovered during a study of neurological immune-mediated disorders. Using its own MiXCR run on the 5' RACE reads, TCRdb lists one record per CDR3 protein. The sample has around 130,000 distinct CDR3 sequences, around 3% seen once. This CDR3 is built from 16 residues. The germline CDR1 and CDR2 sequences are DFQATT and SNEGSKA (reference sequence). Losses at the gene ends were 3 bases for V and 4 bases for J; bases not matched to a gene: 7. This clonotype showed up many times. This receptor was obtained from a woman between 25 and 40 years old with multiple sclerosis. Sequencing was done on a sample of PBMCs. This sequence joins TRBV20-1 and TRBJ2-7; 15 nucleotides agree with TRBD2. CDR3 nucleotides: TGCAGTGCTAGTGAGGGACTAGCGGGAGGTTGGTACGAGCAGTACTTC. Amino acid sequence: CSASEGLAGGWYEQYF.